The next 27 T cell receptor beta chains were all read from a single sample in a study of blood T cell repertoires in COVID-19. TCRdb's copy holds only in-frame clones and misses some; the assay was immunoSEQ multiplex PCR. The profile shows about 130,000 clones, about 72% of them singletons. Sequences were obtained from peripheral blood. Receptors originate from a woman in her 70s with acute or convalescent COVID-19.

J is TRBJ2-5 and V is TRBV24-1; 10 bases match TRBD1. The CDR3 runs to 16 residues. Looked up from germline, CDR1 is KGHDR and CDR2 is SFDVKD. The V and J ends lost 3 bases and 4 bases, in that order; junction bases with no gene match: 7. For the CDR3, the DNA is TGTGCCACCAGTGATACTCCGGGACAGGGGATAGAGACCCAGTACTTC. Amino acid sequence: CATSDTPGQGIETQYF.

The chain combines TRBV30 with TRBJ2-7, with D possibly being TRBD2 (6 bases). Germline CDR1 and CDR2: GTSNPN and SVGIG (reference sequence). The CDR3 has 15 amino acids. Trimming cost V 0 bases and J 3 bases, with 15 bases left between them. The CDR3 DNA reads TGTGCCTGGAGTGTAGGAGGGGCCGGAAGCTACGAGCAGTACTTC. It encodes CAWSVGGAGSYEQYF.

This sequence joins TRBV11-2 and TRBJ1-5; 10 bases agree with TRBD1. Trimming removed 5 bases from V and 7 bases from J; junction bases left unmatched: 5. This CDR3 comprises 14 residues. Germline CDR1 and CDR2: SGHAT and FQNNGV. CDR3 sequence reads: CASSPGQGFQPQHF. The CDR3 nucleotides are TGTGCCAGCAGCCCGGGACAGGGGTTCCAGCCCCAGCATTTT. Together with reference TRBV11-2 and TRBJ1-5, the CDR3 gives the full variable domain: EAGVAQSPRYKIIEKRQSVAFWCNPISGHATLYWYQQILGQGPKLLIQFQNNGVVDDSQLPKDRFSAERLKGVDSTLKIQPAKLEDSAVYLCASSPGQGFQPQHFGDGTRLSIL.

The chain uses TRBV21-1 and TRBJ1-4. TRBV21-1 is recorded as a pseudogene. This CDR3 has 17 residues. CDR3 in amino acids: CASSKKMREPRGEKLFF. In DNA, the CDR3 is TGTGCCAGCAGCAAAAAAATGAGGGAACCCCGGGGTGAAAAACTGTTTTTT.

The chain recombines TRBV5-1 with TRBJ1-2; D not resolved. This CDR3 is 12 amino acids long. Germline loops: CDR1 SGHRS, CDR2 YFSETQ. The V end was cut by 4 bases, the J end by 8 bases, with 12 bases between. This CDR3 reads CASSRSWRGYTF. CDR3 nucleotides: TGCGCCAGCAGCCGGTCTTGGAGAGGCTACACCTTC. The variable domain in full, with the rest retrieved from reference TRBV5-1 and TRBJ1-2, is KAGVTQTPRYLIKTRGQQVTLSCSPISGHRSVSWYQQTPGQGLQFLFEYFSETQRNKGNFPGRFSGRQFSNSRSEMNVSTLELGDSALYLCASSRSWRGYTFGSGTRLTVV.

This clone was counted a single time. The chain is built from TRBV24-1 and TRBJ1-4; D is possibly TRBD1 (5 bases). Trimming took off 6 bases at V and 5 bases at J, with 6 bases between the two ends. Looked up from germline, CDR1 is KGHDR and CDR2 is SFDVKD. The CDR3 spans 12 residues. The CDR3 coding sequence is TGTGCCACCAGTCGGGGGAATGAAAAACTGTTTTTT. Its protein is CATSRGNEKLFF.

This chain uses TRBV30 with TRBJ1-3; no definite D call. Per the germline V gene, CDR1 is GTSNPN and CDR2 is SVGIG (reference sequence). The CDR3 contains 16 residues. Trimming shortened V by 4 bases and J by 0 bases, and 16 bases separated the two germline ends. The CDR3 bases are TGTGCCTGGACCCCGGTAGCACCGAGCTCTGGAAACACCATATATTTT. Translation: CAWTPVAPSSGNTIYF.

The CDR3 DNA reads TGTGCCAGCAGTGGTCCGGAGGGGCAGAGTTATAATTCACCCCTCCACTTT. This gives the protein CASSGPEGQSYNSPLHF. The chain employs TRBV6-1 and TRBJ1-6; possible D gene TRBD1, 5 bases. V lost 4 bases and J lost 4, with 17 bases in between. Germline-derived CDR1 and CDR2 are MNHNS and SASEGT. The CDR3 runs to 17 residues.

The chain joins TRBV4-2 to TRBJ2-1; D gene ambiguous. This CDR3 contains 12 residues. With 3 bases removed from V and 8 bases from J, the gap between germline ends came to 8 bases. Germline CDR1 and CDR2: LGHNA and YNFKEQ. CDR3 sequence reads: CASSHQSHEQFF. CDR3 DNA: TGTGCCAGCAGCCACCAGTCCCATGAGCAGTTCTTC.

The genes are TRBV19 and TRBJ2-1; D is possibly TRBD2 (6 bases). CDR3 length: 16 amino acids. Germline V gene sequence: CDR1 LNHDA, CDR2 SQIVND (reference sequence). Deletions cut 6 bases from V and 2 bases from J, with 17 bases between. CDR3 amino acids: CASSIAGLRAYNEQFF. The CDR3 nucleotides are TGTGCCAGTAGCATTGCGGGGCTCCGAGCCTACAATGAGCAGTTCTTC.

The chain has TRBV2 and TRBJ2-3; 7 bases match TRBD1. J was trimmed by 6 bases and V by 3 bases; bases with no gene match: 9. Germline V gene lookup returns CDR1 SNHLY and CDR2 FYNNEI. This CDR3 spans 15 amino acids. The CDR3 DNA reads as TGTGCCAGCAGTGAGTCATTACAGGGGCGCGATACGCAGTATTTT. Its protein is CASSESLQGRDTQYF.

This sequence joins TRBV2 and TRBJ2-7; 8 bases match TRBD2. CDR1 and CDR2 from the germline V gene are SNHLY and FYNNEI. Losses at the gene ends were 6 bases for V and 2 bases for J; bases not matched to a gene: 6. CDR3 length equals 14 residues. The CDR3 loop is CASSGSSGAYEQYF. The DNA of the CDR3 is TGTGCCAGCAGCGGGAGTAGCGGGGCCTACGAGCAGTACTTC. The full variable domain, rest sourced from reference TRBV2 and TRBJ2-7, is EPEVTQTPSHQVTQMGQEVILRCVPISNHLYFYWYRQILGQKVEFLVSFYNNEISEKSEIFDDQFSVERPDGSNFTLKIRSTKLEDSAMYFCASSGSSGAYEQYFGPGTRLTVT.

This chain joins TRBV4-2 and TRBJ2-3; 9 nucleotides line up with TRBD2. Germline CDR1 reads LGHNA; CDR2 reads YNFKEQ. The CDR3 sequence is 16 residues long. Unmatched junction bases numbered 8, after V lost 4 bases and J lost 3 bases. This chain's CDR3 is CASSLGSGGNTDTQYF. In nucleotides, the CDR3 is TGTGCCAGCAGCCTGGGGAGCGGGGGGAATACAGATACGCAGTATTTT.

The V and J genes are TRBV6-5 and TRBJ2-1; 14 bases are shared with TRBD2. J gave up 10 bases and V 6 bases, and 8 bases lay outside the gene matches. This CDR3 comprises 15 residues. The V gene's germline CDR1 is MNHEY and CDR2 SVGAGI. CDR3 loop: CASRQTSGRAGEQFF. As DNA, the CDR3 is TGTGCCAGCAGACAGACTAGCGGGAGGGCCGGGGAGCAGTTCTTC.

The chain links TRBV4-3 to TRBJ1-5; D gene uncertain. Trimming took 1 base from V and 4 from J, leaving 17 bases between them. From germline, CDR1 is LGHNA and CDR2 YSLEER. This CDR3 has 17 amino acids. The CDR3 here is CASSQAWGFGVNQPQHF. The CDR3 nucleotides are TGCGCCAGCAGCCAAGCTTGGGGTTTCGGGGTGAATCAGCCCCAGCATTTT.

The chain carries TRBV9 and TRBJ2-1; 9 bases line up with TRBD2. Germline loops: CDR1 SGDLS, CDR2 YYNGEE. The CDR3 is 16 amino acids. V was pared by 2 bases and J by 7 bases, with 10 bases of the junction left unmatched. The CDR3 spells CASSVDAAGGPNEQFF. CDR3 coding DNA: TGTGCCAGCAGCGTGGATGCGGCGGGAGGGCCTAATGAGCAGTTCTTC.

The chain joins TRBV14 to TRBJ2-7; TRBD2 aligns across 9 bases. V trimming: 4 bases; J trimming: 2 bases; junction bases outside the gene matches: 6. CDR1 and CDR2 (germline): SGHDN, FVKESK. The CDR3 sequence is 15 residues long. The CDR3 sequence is CASSRYAGGPYEQYF. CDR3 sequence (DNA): TGTGCCAGCAGCCGATACGCGGGAGGGCCCTACGAGCAGTACTTC.

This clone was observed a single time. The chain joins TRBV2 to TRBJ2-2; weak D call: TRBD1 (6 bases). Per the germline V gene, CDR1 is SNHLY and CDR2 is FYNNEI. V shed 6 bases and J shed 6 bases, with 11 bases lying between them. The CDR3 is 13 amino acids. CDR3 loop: CASSPPGAGELFF. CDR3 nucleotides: TGTGCCAGCAGCCCGCCAGGGGCCGGGGAGCTGTTTTTT.

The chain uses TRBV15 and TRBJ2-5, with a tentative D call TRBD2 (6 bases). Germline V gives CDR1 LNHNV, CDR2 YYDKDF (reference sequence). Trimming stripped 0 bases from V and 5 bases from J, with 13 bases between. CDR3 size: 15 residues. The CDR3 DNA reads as TGTGCCACCAGCAGAGATCGGTCTGGGGGGGAGACCCAGTACTTC. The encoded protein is CATSRDRSGGETQYF.

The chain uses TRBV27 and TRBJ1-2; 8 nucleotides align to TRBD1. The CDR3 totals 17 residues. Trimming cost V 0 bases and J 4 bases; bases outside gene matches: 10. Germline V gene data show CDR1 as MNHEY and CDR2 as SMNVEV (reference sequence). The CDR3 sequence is CASSLSPGGGGSYGYTF. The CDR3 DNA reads TGTGCCAGCAGTTTATCCCCAGGGGGCGGAGGCAGCTATGGCTACACCTTC.

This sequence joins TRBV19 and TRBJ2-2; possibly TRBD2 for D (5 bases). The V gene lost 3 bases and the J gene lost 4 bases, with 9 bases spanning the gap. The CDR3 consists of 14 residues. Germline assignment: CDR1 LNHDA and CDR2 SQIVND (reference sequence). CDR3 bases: TGTGCCAGTAGTATGGCCGGAGGCACCGGGGAGCTGTTTTTT. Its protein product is CASSMAGGTGELFF.

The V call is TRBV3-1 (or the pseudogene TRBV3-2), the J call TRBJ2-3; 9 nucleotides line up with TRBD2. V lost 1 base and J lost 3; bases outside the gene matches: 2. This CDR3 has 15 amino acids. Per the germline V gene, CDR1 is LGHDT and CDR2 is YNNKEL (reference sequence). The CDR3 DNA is TGTGCCAGCAGCCAAGCTCTAGCGGGGACAGATACGCAGTATTTT. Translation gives CASSQALAGTDTQYF.

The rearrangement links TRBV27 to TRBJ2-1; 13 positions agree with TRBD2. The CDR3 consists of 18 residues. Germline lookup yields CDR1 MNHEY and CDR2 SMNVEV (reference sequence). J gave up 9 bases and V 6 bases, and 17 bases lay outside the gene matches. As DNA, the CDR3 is TGTGCCAGCAGCACCACCGGTCTACTAGCGGGGGGGCCCAGTGAGCAGTTCTTC. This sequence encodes CASSTTGLLAGGPSEQFF.

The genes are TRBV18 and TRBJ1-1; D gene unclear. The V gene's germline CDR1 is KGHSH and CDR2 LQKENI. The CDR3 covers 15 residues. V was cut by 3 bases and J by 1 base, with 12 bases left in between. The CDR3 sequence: CASSPYEEANTEAFF. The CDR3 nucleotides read TGTGCCAGCTCACCCTATGAAGAGGCGAACACTGAAGCTTTCTTT.

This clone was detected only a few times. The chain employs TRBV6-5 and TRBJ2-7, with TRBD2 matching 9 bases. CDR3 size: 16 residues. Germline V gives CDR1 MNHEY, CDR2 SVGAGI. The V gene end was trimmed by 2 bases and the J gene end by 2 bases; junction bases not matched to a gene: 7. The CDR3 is CASSYGAGGPPYEQYF. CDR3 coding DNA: TGTGCCAGCAGTTACGGCGCGGGGGGGCCCCCCTACGAGCAGTACTTC.

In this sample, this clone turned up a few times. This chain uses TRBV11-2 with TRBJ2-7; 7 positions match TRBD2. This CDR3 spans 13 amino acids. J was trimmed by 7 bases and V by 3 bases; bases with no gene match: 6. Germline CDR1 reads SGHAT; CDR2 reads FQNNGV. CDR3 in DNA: TGTGCCAGCAGCTTGACTAGCACGGGGGAGCAGTACTTC. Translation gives CASSLTSTGEQYF.

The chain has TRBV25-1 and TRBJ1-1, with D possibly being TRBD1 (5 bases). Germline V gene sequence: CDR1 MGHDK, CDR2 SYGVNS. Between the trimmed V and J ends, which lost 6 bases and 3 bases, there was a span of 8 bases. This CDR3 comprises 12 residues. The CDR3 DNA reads TGTGCCAGCAGGCGGGGCGACACTGAAGCTTTCTTT. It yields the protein CASRRGDTEAFF.